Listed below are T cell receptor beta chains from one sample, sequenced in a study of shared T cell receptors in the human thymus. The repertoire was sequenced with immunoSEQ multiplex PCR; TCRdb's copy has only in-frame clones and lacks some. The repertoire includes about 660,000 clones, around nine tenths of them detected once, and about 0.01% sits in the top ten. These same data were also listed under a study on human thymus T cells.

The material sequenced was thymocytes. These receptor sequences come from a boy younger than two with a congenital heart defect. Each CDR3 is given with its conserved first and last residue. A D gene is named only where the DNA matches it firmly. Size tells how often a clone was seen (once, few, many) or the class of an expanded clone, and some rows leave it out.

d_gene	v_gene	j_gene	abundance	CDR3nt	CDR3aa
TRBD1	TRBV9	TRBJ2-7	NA	TGTGCCAGCAGCGTAGGGTGGGGGCAGGGGGCCCCCTACGAGCAGTACTTC	CASSVGWGQGAPYEQYF
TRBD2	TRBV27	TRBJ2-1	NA	TGTGCCAGCAGTTTATCCGGGACTAGCGGGAGCCAAGAGCAGTTCTTC	CASSLSGTSGSQEQFF
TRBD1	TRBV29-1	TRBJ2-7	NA	TGCAGCGTTGAGGGGGACAGGCTCGAGCAGTACTTC	CSVEGDRLEQYF
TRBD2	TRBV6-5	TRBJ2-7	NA	TGTGCCAGCAGTTACATGGGACTAGCGGGTTACGAGCAGTACTTC	CASSYMGLAGYEQYF
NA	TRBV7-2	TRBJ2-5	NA	TGTGCCAGCAGCTTAGCGGTCAGGGCCCAGTACTTC	CASSLAVRAQYF
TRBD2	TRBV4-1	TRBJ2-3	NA	TGCGCCAGCAGCCACGGGAGGGCCAATTTAGATACGCAGTATTTT	CASSHGRANLDTQYF
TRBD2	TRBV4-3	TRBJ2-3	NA	TGCGCCAGCAGCCCAACTAGCGGGAGGGAGGGAGAACACTGGCGCACAGATACGCAGTATTTT	CASSPTSGREGEHWRTDTQYF
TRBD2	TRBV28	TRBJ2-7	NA	TGTGCCAGCAGTTTAGTTGGACTAGCGGCCTACGAGCAGTACTTC	CASSLVGLAAYEQYF
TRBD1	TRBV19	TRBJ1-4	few	TGTGCCAGTAGTGTACAGGGGGCGGGTGAAAAACTGTTTTTT	CASSVQGAGEKLFF
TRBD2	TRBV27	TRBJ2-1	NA	TGTGCCAGCAGTCCCTCCCTAGCGGCTCCTTACAATGAGCAGTTCTTC	CASSPSLAAPYNEQFF
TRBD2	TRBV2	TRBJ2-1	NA	TGTGCCAGCAGGATTGGGGGGACTAGGTCCAATGAGCAGTTCTTC	CASRIGGTRSNEQFF
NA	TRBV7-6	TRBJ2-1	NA	TGTGCCAGCAGCCACATAACCCGAAGACAATACAATGAGCAGTTCTTC	CASSHITRRQYNEQFF
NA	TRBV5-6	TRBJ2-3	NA	TGTGCCAGCAGCTTTAGAAGTAGCTTATGCACAGATACGCAGTATTTT	CASSFRSSLCTDTQYF
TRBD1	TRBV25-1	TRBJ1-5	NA	TGTGCCAGCAGTGCGGACAGGTCCAATCAGCCCCAGCATTTT	CASSADRSNQPQHF
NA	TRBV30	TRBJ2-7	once	TGTGCCTGGAGTGTAGGACTACACCCCTACGAGCAGTACTTC	CAWSVGLHPYEQYF
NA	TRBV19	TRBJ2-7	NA	TGTGCCAGTAGTATACTCCACCCGGGACAACGGAATTACGAGCAGTACTTC	CASSILHPGQRNYEQYF
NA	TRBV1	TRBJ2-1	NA	TGCACCAGCAGCCAAGATTGGACTAGCGGGAGTTATGAGCAGTTCTTC	CTSSQDWTSGSYEQFF
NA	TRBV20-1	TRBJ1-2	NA	TGCAGTGCTACGACAGACTATGGCTACACCTTC	CSATTDYGYTF
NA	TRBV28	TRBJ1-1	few	TGTGCCTCGGACAGCCGAGACACTGAAGCTTTCTTT	CASDSRDTEAFF
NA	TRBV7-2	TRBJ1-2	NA	TGTGCCAGCAGCTTAGAGGGGTCCAACTATGGCTACACCTTC	CASSLEGSNYGYTF
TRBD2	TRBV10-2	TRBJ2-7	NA	TGCGCCAGCGGGGGACTAGCGGGAGTAGACTACGAGCAGTACTTC	CASGGLAGVDYEQYF
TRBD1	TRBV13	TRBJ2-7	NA	TGTGCCAGCGGAAGGGACAGGGGCTACGAGCAGTACTTC	CASGRDRGYEQYF
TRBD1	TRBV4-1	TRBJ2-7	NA	TGCGCCAGCAGCCAAGGGGGACAGGGTGGTTACGAGCAGTACTTC	CASSQGGQGGYEQYF
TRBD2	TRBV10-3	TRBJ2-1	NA	TGTGCCATCAGTGAAAGAGGGACTAGTCCTAGCAATGAGCAGTTCTTC	CAISERGTSPSNEQFF
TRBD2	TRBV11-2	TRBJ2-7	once	TGTGCCAGCAGCTTACCTTGGGAGAGCGGGAGCCCCTACGAGCAGTACTTC	CASSLPWESGSPYEQYF
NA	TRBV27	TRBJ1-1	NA	TGTGCCAGCAGGCCTCGACAAGGGGTGAACACTGAAGCTTTCTTT	CASRPRQGVNTEAFF